The 5 T cell receptor beta chains below were found in one sample sequenced in a study of shared clonotypes between healthy human individuals. TCRdb's table, derived via immunoSEQ multiplex PCR, lists solely in-frame clones and lacks some. The table includes 2 million to 2.5 million clones, around 95% detected once. The sample consisted of naive CD4+ T cells sorted from blood. Subset described: CD45RA+ positively selected. The origin of the receptors is a man younger than 30 in good health.

The V gene is TRBV2, the J gene TRBJ2-6; D remains ambiguous. V was cut by 3 bases and J by 0 bases, with 15 bases left in between. Germline V gives CDR1 SNHLY, CDR2 FYNNEI. The CDR3 has 18 residues. The CDR3, as DNA: TGTGCCAGCAGTGACGCCCTCCTTCGACGCTCTGGGGCCAACGTCCTGACTTTC. Translated: CASSDALLRRSGANVLTF.

The chain combines TRBV27 with TRBJ2-5; D gene unclear. V lost 2 bases and J lost 4, with 8 bases in between. The CDR3 runs to 13 residues. Germline CDR1 and CDR2: MNHEY and SMNVEV (reference sequence). The CDR3 nucleotides read TGTGCCAGCAGTTTAGGGGTTGGAGAGACCCAGTACTTC. Residues: CASSLGVGETQYF.

V gene TRBV6-1 combines with J gene TRBJ2-5, with D maybe TRBD1 (6 bases). The V gene's germline CDR1 is MNHNS and CDR2 SASEGT. Between the trimmed V and J ends, which lost 6 bases and 5 bases, there was a span of 13 bases. The CDR3 has 13 amino acids. DNA for the CDR3: TGTGCCAGCAGGTGGCAGGGGCGTGAGACCCAGTACTTC. Its protein is CASRWQGRETQYF.

J is TRBJ1-2 and V is TRBV9, with D possibly TRBD1 on 5 matching bases. The length of the CDR3 is 15 residues. V dropped 0 bases and J dropped 0 bases, with 9 bases sitting between them. Looked up from germline, CDR1 is SGDLS and CDR2 is YYNGEE. CDR3: CASSVDGASNYGYTF. The CDR3 DNA is TGTGCCAGCAGCGTAGATGGGGCATCTAACTATGGCTACACCTTC.

V usage is TRBV10-3 and J usage is TRBJ2-5; 7 bases agree with TRBD2. V shed 0 bases, J shed 0 bases, and the junction held 4 bases outside the gene matches. Germline lookup yields CDR1 ENHRY and CDR2 SYGVKD. The CDR3 extends over 16 amino acids. CDR3 nucleotides: TGTGCCATCAGTGAGTCTTTGCGGGGGAACCAAGAGACCCAGTACTTC. Its translation is CAISESLRGNQETQYF.